This T cell receptor (beta chain) was found in a study of regulatory T cells in long-lasting Graves disease. The V gene's germline CDR1 is DFQATT and CDR2 SNEGSKA (reference sequence). V shed 4 bases and J 6 bases; nucleotides not matched to a gene: 10. The CDR3 runs to 14 residues. Study results and limitations: New patients shared some 890 public clonotypes, fewer than the approximately 3,000 shared by persistent patients.

Documented time point: persistent/refractory GD, antithyroid drugs over 5 years with positive TRAb. The TCR library was prepared using RNA isolated from PBMCs. In building TCR beta libraries, iRepertoire HTBI primers were used together with Arm-PCR of CDR3 regions. TCRdb independently ran MiXCR on the multiplex PCR reads; one entry per CDR3 protein. Found here are 400,000 or so distinct CDR3 sequences, about a quarter of them singletons; the top ten hold approximately 26%. With regard to this clonotype: The target antigen is unknown.

Sequences were derived from peripheral blood mononuclear cells (PBMCs), sampled when the disease was refractory, from a patient treated with antithyroid drugs. The receptor comes from a female donor with Graves disease. The chain joins TRBV20-1 to TRBJ2-7, with 9 bases fitting TRBD1. CDR3 DNA: TGCAGTGCTAATCCGGAACAGGGGGCGGGCGAGCAGTACTTC. Residues: CSANPEQGAGEQYF.